What follows are 6 T cell receptor beta chains derived from one specimen sequenced in a study of T cells in localized non-small cell lung cancer. The protocol was immunoSEQ multiplex PCR, while the TCRdb copy is restricted to in-frame clones and leaves out a portion. The sample lists 45,000 to 65,000 clones; around three quarters were seen once. The sequencing here drew on PBMCs, taken before any cancer treatment. These receptor sequences come from a woman between 35 and 75 years old with stage II lung adenocarcinoma.

V gene TRBV7-2 combines with J gene TRBJ2-3; the D is unclear. The V end was cut by 1 base, the J end by 2 bases, with 4 bases between. CDR1 and CDR2 from the germline V gene are SGHTA and FQGNSA. The CDR3 is made up of 13 amino acids. CDR3 nucleotide sequence: TGTGCCAGCAGCTTAGGCCACACAGATACGCAGTATTTT. As protein: CASSLGHTDTQYF.

J is TRBJ2-1 and V is TRBV2; TRBD2 might be the D (5 bases). The germline V and J ends were trimmed by 5 bases and 8 bases, with 13 bases remaining between them. Germline assignment: CDR1 SNHLY and CDR2 FYNNEI. The CDR3 is 13 residues long. The CDR3 protein is CASSWEDGDEQFF. The CDR3 bases are TGTGCCAGCAGTTGGGAAGACGGGGATGAGCAGTTCTTC.

The chain employs TRBV9 and TRBJ1-5; unclear D gene. The CDR3 spans 13 residues. CDR1 and CDR2 from the germline V gene are SGDLS and YYNGEE. V lost 4 bases and J lost 3, with 8 bases in between. CDR3 protein: CASSPDSNQPQHF. The CDR3 DNA reads TGTGCCAGCAGCCCGGACTCCAATCAGCCCCAGCATTTT.

This clone was seen more than once but under ten times. The genes are TRBV30 and TRBJ2-3; D is possibly TRBD1 (5 bases). V lost 0 bases to trimming and J lost 1 base, with 5 bases between them. The germline V gene encodes CDR1 GTSNPN and CDR2 SVGIG (reference sequence). The CDR3 totals 13 residues. CDR3 sequence reads: CAWSVQGTDTQYF. CDR3 bases: TGTGCCTGGAGTGTACAGGGCACAGATACGCAGTATTTT.

The chain links TRBV5-1 to TRBJ2-5; possibly TRBD1 for D (5 bases). The CDR3 loop spans 15 amino acids. Trimming shortened V by 1 base and J by 5 bases, and 15 bases separated the two germline ends. The germline CDR1 and CDR2 sequences are SGHRS and YFSETQ. CDR3 sequence: CASSLSMGRAETQYF. Here the CDR3 DNA reads TGCGCCAGCAGCTTGTCAATGGGCAGGGCGGAGACCCAGTACTTC.

J is TRBJ1-5 and V is TRBV27; possibly TRBD1 for D (6 bases). The ends were cut back, 4 bases at V and 5 bases at J, with 12 bases in the middle. Germline assignment: CDR1 MNHEY and CDR2 SMNVEV (reference sequence). The CDR3 has 14 residues. The CDR3 is CASSSTGTYQPQHF. CDR3 nucleotide sequence: TGTGCCAGCAGTTCAACAGGGACCTATCAGCCCCAGCATTTT.